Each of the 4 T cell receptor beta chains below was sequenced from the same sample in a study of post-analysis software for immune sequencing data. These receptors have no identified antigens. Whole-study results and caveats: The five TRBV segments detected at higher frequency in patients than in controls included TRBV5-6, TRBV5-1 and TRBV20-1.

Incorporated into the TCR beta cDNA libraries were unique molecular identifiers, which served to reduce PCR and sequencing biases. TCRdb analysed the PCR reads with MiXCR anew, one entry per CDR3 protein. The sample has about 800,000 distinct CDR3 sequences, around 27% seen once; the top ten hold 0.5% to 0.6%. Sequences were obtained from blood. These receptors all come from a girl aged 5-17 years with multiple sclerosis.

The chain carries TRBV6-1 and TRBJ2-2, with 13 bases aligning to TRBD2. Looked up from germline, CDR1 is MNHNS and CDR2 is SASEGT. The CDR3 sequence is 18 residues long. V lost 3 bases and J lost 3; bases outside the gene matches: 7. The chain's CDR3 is CASSEGLAGRADTGELFF. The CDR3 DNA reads TGTGCCAGCAGTGAGGGACTAGCGGGAAGAGCTGACACCGGGGAGCTGTTTTTT.

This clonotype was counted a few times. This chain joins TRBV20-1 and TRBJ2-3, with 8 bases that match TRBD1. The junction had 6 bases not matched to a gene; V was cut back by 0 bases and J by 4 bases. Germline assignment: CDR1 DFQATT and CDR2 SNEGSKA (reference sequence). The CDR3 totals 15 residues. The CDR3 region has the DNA TGCAGTGCTAGAGACCCCAGGGGGCCAGCAGATACGCAGTATTTT. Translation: CSARDPRGPADTQYF.

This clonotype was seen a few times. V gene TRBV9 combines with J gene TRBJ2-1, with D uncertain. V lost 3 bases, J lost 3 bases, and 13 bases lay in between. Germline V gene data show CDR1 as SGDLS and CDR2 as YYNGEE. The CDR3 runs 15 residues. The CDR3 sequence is CASSARSGNYNEQFF. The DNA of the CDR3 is TGTGCCAGCAGCGCCCGATCTGGGAACTACAATGAGCAGTTCTTC.

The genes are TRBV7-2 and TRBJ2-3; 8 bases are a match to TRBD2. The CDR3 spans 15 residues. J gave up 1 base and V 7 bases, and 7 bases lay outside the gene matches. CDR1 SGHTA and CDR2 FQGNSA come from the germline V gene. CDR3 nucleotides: TGTGCCAGCACCTCAGCGGGGGTGGGCACAGATACGCAGTATTTT. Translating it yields CASTSAGVGTDTQYF.